This T cell receptor beta chain was sequenced during a study of T cells in Graves' hyperthyroidism and ophthalmopathy. Authors of the study amplified TCR beta CDR3 regions from RNA transcripts. HTBI primers were employed in a first-round RT-PCR of the TCR CDR3. From the multiplex PCR reads, TCRdb called clonotypes with MiXCR, one entry per CDR3 protein. The top ten hold roughly 7.9% of the sample, which has around 290,000 distinct CDR3 sequences, approximately 13% seen once. In this sample, this clonotype turned up many times. From germline, CDR1 is LGHDT and CDR2 YNNKEL (reference sequence). This CDR3 comprises 14 residues. The V end was cut by 3 bases, the J end by 4 bases, with 9 bases between.

The sample taken for sequencing was blood. This clonotype was sampled from a woman in her forties with Graves' hyperthyroidism. The chain has TRBV3-1 and TRBJ2-2, with D perhaps matching TRBD2 (6 bases). CDR3 region: CASSQQGGTGELFF. In DNA form, the CDR3 reads TGTGCCAGCAGCCAGCAGGGAGGCACCGGGGAGCTGTTTTTT.